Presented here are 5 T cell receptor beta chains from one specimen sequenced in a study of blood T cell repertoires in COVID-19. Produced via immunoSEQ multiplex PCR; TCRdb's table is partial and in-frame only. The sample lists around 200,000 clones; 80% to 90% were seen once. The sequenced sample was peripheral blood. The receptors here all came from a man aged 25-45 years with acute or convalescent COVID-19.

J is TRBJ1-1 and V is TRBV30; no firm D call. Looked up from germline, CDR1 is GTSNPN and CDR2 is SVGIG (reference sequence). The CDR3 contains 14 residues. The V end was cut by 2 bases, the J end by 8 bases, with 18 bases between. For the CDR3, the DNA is TGTGCCTGGAGTCTCCGGTTTAATACAGTGGAAGCTTTCTTT. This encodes CAWSLRFNTVEAFF.

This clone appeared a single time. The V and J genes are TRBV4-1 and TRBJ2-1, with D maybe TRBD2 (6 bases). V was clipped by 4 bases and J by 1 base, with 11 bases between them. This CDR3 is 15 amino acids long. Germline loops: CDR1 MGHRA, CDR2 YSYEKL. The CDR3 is CASSPGSWSYNEQFF. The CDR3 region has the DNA TGCGCCAGCAGCCCCGGGAGTTGGTCCTACAATGAGCAGTTCTTC.

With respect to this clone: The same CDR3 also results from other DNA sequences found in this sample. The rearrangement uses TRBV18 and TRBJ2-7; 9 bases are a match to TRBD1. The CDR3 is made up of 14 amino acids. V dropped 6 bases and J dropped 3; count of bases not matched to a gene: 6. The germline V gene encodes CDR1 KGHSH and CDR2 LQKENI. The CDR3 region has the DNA TGTGCCAGCTCCCCTGACAGGGGGAGCTACGAGCAGTACTTC. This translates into CASSPDRGSYEQYF.

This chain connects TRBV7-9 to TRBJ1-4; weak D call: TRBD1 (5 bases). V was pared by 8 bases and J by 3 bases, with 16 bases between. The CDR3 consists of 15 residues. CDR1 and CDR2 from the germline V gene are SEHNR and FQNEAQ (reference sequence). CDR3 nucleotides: TGTGCCAGCTCTCTTAGGGAGGGACCTAATGAAAAACTGTTTTTT. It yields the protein CASSLREGPNEKLFF.

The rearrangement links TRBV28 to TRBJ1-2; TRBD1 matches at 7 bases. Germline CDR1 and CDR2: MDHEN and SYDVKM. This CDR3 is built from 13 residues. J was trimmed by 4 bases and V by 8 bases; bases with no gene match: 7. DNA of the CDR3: TGTGCCAGCTGCTACAGGGGAGGCTATGGCTACACCTTC. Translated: CASCYRGGYGYTF.